Below, 25 T cell receptor beta chains from the same sample are listed, as sequenced in a study of T and B cells in COVID-19 patients. Multiplex PCR with BIOMED2 TRB-A/B primer pools amplified TRB rearrangements. TCRdb passed the multiplex PCR reads through MiXCR, listing each CDR3 protein once. The data hold 20,000 or so distinct CDR3 sequences, with approximately 37% observed a single time. Each TRB amplification used roughly 250-550 ng of genomic DNA from blood. Input material: blood. These receptors originate from a human donor with active COVID-19.

V usage is TRBV6-2 or TRBV6-3 and J usage is TRBJ2-5; 10 bases align to TRBD1. V dropped 5 bases and J dropped 4; count of bases not matched to a gene: 4. The germline CDR1 and CDR2 sequences are MNHEY and SVGEGT. This CDR3 is built from 14 residues. The CDR3 nucleotides are TGTGCCAGCAGTCCTTGGACAGGGGGAGAGACCCAGTACTTC. Translation gives CASSPWTGGETQYF.

This clonotype is medium-sized. The J gene is TRBJ1-2, the V gene TRBV19; unclear D gene. The CDR3 is 13 amino acids. The ends were cut back, 7 bases at V and 4 bases at J, with 13 bases in the middle. Germline V CDR1 and CDR2: LNHDA, SQIVND (reference sequence). The CDR3 spells CASTPRRGYGYTF. The CDR3, as DNA: TGTGCCAGTACACCACGACGTGGCTATGGCTACACCTTC.

This clonotype was observed a handful of times. The V call is TRBV7-6, the J call TRBJ2-7; the match to TRBD2 covers 9 bases. The CDR3 has 15 amino acids. Trimming took 1 base from V and 2 from J; bases not matched to a gene: 3. Germline CDR1 and CDR2: SGHVS and FNYEAQ. CDR3 bases: TGTGCCAGCAGCTTAGAGGGACTAGCCACCTACGAGCAGTACGTC. It codes for CASSLEGLATYEQYV.

The V call is TRBV6-2 or TRBV6-3, the J call TRBJ1-1; D remains unclear. Germline V gives CDR1 MNHEY, CDR2 SVGEGT. The length of the CDR3 is 14 residues. V dropped 10 bases and J dropped 2 bases, with 17 bases sitting between them. This CDR3 is CAIRTRTPNTEAFF. CDR3 sequence (DNA): TGTGCCATCCGAACCCGGACCCCCAACACTGAAGCTTTCTTT.

The V gene is TRBV19, the J gene TRBJ1-5; 12 nucleotides line up with TRBD1. This CDR3 is built from 19 residues. J lost 2 bases, V lost 5 bases, and 13 bases had no gene match. Germline lookup yields CDR1 LNHDA and CDR2 SQIVND (reference sequence). The CDR3 sequence: CASSARDRGRFGGNQPQHF. In DNA form, the CDR3 reads TGTGCCAGTAGTGCTCGGGACAGGGGGCGCTTCGGTGGCAATCAGCCCCAGCATTTT.

The chain uses TRBV10-3 and TRBJ2-5; weak D call: TRBD1 (5 bases). V lost 4 bases, J lost 2 bases, and 8 bases lay in between. CDR1 is ENHRY, CDR2 SYGVKD, per germline. The CDR3 totals 13 residues. CDR3 sequence reads: CAISGGQQETQYF. The DNA of the CDR3 is TGTGCCATCAGTGGAGGACAACAAGAGACCCAGTACTTC.

This clonotype is classed as medium-sized. This chain links TRBV29-1 with TRBJ1-6; the D is unclear. There are 14 residues in the CDR3. V was pared by 1 base and J by 4 bases, with 8 bases between. Germline V gives CDR1 SQVTM, CDR2 ANQGSEA. This chain's CDR3 is CSVEVRGYNSPLHF. The CDR3 bases are TGCAGCGTTGAAGTACGGGGTTATAATTCACCCCTCCACTTT.

The CDR3 reads CSASSRTSGEDTQYF. The CDR3 DNA sequence: TGCAGTGCTAGCTCTCGGACTAGCGGGGAAGATACGCAGTATTTT. The rearrangement joins TRBV20-1 to TRBJ2-3; 12 nucleotides align to TRBD2. The CDR3 contains 15 residues. V lost 3 bases and J lost 5; bases outside the gene matches: 6. The V gene's germline CDR1 is DFQATT and CDR2 SNEGSKA (reference sequence).

About this clonotype itself: A read error may be the cause here, since a much bigger clone is one base away. The rearrangement uses TRBV29-1 and TRBJ2-1; TRBD2 matches at 7 bases. Germline V gives CDR1 SQVTM, CDR2 ANQGSEA. The CDR3 is 15 amino acids. CDR3 bases: TGCAGCGTGTGGGGGGGGGGGGTCGCCTACAATGAGGAGTTCTTC. Translation: CSVWGGGVAYNEEFF.

The V and J genes are TRBV2 and TRBJ2-3; D possibly uses TRBD1 or TRBD2 (6 bases each). Germline V gene data show CDR1 as SNHLY and CDR2 as FYNNEI. The CDR3 is made up of 12 amino acids. V was cut by 6 bases and J by 10 bases, with 14 bases left in between. In nucleotides, the CDR3 is TGTGCCAGCAGGGGGGGCCTTGGGCCGCAGTATTTT. Amino acids: CASRGGLGPQYF.

This clonotype was detected only a few times. The chain joins TRBV6-1 to TRBJ1-1; the D gene is possibly TRBD1 (5 bases). V was pared by 7 bases and J by 4 bases, with 19 bases between. CDR1 MNHNS and CDR2 SASEGT come from the germline V gene. The CDR3 has 15 residues. The CDR3 reads CASTRYLRAGTEAFF. For the CDR3, the DNA is TGTGCCAGCACCAGATATCTCAGGGCGGGCACTGAAGCTTTCTTT.

A single count supports this clonotype. The rearrangement joins TRBV19 to TRBJ1-1; D uncertain. The CDR3 length is 14 residues. CDR1 is LNHDA and CDR2 is SQIVND in the germline V gene (reference sequence). The ends were cut back, 5 bases at V and 10 bases at J, with 20 bases in the middle. The CDR3 reads CASSYYGTRAGAFF. The DNA of the CDR3 is TGTGCCAGTAGTTATTACGGTACCCGGGCTGGAGCTTTCTTT. Full variable domain (outside the CDR3, taken from reference TRBV19 and TRBJ1-1): DGGITQSPKYLFRKEGQNVTLSCEQNLNHDAMYWYRQDPGQGLRLIYYSQIVNDFQKGDIAEGYSVSREKKESFPLTVTSAQKNPTAFYLCASSYYGTRAGAFFGQGTRLTVV.

The table lists this clonotype with a few counts. The chain combines TRBV6-2 or TRBV6-3 with TRBJ2-7; D is unclear. V lost 9 bases to trimming and J lost 2 bases, with 11 bases between them. The CDR3 extends over 12 amino acids. CDR1 MNHEY and CDR2 SVGEGT come from the germline V gene. The CDR3 DNA reads TGTGCCAGTACTGACTGGGCCTACGAGCAGTACTTC. Residues: CASTDWAYEQYF.

Remarks on this clonotype: Its ends do not fully match the called genes, so a read error is possible. The chain joins TRBV20-1 to TRBJ2-3; D possibly corresponds to TRBD2 (6 bases). This CDR3 comprises 14 residues. The germline V gene encodes CDR1 DFQATT and CDR2 SNEGSKA (reference sequence). The CDR3 DNA reads TGCAGTGCCCAAACCGGGACTGGCACACATACGCAGTATTTT. Protein: CSAQTGTGTHTQYF.

The chain recombines TRBV6-6 with TRBJ1-6; D is uncertain. V lost 6 bases, J lost 8 bases, and 5 bases lay in between. This CDR3 contains 11 residues. Germline CDR1 is MNHNY and CDR2 is SVGAGI (reference sequence). The CDR3 spells CASREYSPLHF. The CDR3 nucleotides read TGTGCCAGCAGGGAGTATTCACCCCTCCACTTT.

This clonotype is medium-sized by share. The genes are TRBV13 and TRBJ2-3, with 7 bases matching TRBD1. Per germline, CDR1 PRHDT and CDR2 FYEKMQ (reference sequence). This CDR3 has 14 amino acids. V shed 5 bases, J shed 1 base, and the junction held 3 bases outside the gene matches. Here the CDR3 reads CASSHGQGTDTQYF. CDR3 in DNA: TGTGCCAGCAGCCACGGACAGGGCACAGATACGCAGTATTTT.

This chain links TRBV27 with TRBJ1-4; D unclear. Trimming removed 3 bases at V and 0 bases at J, with 8 bases between. CDR3 length: 15 amino acids. Germline values: CDR1 MNHEY, CDR2 SMNVEV (reference sequence). The CDR3 is CASSLNPATNEKLFF. CDR3 DNA sequence: TGTGCCAGCAGTTTGAACCCTGCAACTAATGAAAAACTGTTTTTT.

On this clonotype itself: Germline and junction disagree at one end, which may indicate a read error. This sequence joins TRBV18 and TRBJ1-2; D unclear. CDR1 and CDR2 (germline): KGHSH, LQKENI. This CDR3 spans 13 amino acids. The CDR3 DNA reads TGTGCCATCTCACCACTGACGGACTATGGCTACACCTTC. It translates to CAISPLTDYGYTF.

A note on this clonotype: This sequence may be a read error, since a much larger clone differs from it by one base. The chain employs TRBV11-1 and TRBJ2-3, with 9 positions matching TRBD2. In germline, CDR1 is SGHAT, CDR2 FQDESV (reference sequence). This CDR3 spans 16 amino acids. The CDR3 sequence: CDSSLGRRGGADTQYF. The CDR3 DNA reads as TGTGACAGCAGCTTAGGTCGGCGGGGGGGCGCAGATACGCAGTATTTT.

This clonotype turned up a few times. The genes are TRBV6-5 and TRBJ2-3; perhaps TRBD2 as D (6 bases). V dropped 7 bases and J dropped 2 bases, with 13 bases sitting between them. Germline V gives CDR1 MNHEY, CDR2 SVGAGI. CDR3 size: 14 residues. CDR3 protein: CASIGGGPTDTQYF. The CDR3 DNA sequence: TGTGCCAGCATTGGGGGAGGCCCCACAGATACGCAGTATTTT.

This sequence joins TRBV5-6 and TRBJ2-7, with no clear D. Trimming took 0 bases from V and 2 from J, leaving 9 bases between them. This CDR3 region has 14 residues. CDR1 is SGHDT, CDR2 YYEEEE, per germline. DNA for the CDR3: TGTGCCAGCAGCTTGGGGTACAGAACCTACGAGCAGTACTTC. Translated: CASSLGYRTYEQYF.

In this sample, this clonotype turned up a few times. The chain couples TRBV10-3 to TRBJ1-3; D is possibly TRBD1 (5 bases). This CDR3 contains 16 residues. V was clipped by 3 bases and J by 2 bases, with 14 bases between them. Germline V gives CDR1 ENHRY, CDR2 SYGVKD. This CDR3 reads CAISDPGLRAGNTIYF. In DNA form, the CDR3 reads TGTGCCATCAGTGACCCGGGACTGAGAGCTGGAAACACCATATATTTT.

The V and J genes are TRBV6-5 and TRBJ2-3; TRBD1 matches 10 bases. CDR1 and CDR2 from the germline V gene are MNHEY and SVGAGI. The trim removed 5 bases at V and 0 bases at J, leaving 5 bases unmatched. The CDR3 contains 16 residues. The CDR3 spells CASSQRQGASTDTQYF. CDR3 nucleotide sequence: TGTGCCAGCAGTCAGAGACAGGGGGCTAGCACAGATACGCAGTATTTT.

V and J are TRBV27 and TRBJ1-4; D uncertain. In germline, CDR1 is MNHEY, CDR2 SMNVEV (reference sequence). CDR3 size: 16 residues. Trimming took 5 bases from V and 0 from J, leaving 13 bases between them. Here the CDR3 reads CASSRGPYPTNEKLFF. The CDR3 DNA reads as TGTGCCAGCAGTAGAGGGCCATACCCAACTAATGAAAAACTGTTTTTT. Variable domain in full (rest from reference TRBV27 and TRBJ1-4): EAQVTQNPRYLITVTGKKLTVTCSQNMNHEYMSWYRQDPGLGLRQIYYSMNVEVTDKGDVPEGYKVSRKEKRNFPLILESPSPNQTSLYFCASSRGPYPTNEKLFFGSGTQLSVL.

The genes are TRBV12-3 or TRBV12-4 and TRBJ1-2; D gene ambiguous. The CDR3 consists of 13 residues. V was cut by 6 bases and J by 4 bases, with 12 bases left in between. CDR3 in DNA: TGTGCCAGCAGAAAACAGATTTCCTATGGCTACACCTTC. Translated, it gives CASRKQISYGYTF.